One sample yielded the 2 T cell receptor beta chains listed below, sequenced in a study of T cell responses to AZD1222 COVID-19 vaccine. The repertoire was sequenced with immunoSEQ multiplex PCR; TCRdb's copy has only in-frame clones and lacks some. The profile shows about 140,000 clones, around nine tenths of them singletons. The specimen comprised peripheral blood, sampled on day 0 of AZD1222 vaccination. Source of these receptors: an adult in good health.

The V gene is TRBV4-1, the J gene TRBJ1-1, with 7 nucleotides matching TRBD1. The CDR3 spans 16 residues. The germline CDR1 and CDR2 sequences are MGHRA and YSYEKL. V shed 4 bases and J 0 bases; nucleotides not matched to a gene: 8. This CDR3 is CASSLFRGPLNTEAFF. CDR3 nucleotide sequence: TGCGCCAGCAGCCTATTTAGGGGGCCCTTGAACACTGAAGCTTTCTTT.

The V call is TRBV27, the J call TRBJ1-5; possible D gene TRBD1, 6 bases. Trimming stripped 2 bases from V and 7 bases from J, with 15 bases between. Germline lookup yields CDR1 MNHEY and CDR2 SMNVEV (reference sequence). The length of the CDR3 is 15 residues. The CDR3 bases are TGTGCCAGCAGTTTAGAGGGGGGCGCGAGACAGCCCCAGCATTTT. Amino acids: CASSLEGGARQPQHF.